The 11 T cell receptor beta chains below come from one sample, sequenced in a study of beta chain features in type 1 diabetes (dated by TCRdb to between 2018 and 2020). The library was produced with the immunoSEQ multiplex PCR assay. The entire isolated RNA was reverse transcribed using the High Capacity cDNA Reverse Transcription Kit, and thus expressed TCRB transcripts were sequenced. Held by TCRdb, this immuneACCESS table contains in-frame sequences only and omits some clones. Under half of the omission traces to an unresolved V gene where checked; the cause of the rest is unknown. The sample table lists fewer than 550,000 clones, roughly 10% of them with a count of one. Together, the top ten hold 0.035% to 0.05% of the sample. The sample comprised naive CD4+ T cells from blood. Reading the label with the study, this specimen's cell subset or site is: true naive CD4+ T cells. The receptors come from a woman between 18 and 30 years old in good health.

The chain employs TRBV18 and TRBJ2-3; D gene uncertain. The ends were cut back, 2 bases at V and 5 bases at J, with 11 bases in the middle. CDR1 is KGHSH, CDR2 LQKENI, per germline. The CDR3 loop spans 14 amino acids. The CDR3 nucleotides are TGTGCCAGCTCACCATATAACACTGGAGATACGCAGTATTTT. This sequence encodes CASSPYNTGDTQYF.

The chain couples TRBV5-1 to TRBJ1-2; D gene unclear. CDR3 length: 13 residues. Looked up from germline, CDR1 is SGHRS and CDR2 is YFSETQ. Trimming left V 4 bases short and J 5 bases short, with 12 bases between. The CDR3 is CASSALTEYGYTF. CDR3 DNA sequence: TGCGCCAGCAGCGCCCTCACGGAGTATGGCTACACCTTC.

This rearrangement joins TRBV27 to TRBJ2-6; 7 bases fit TRBD1. Germline CDR1 MNHEY, CDR2 SMNVEV (reference sequence). The CDR3 sequence is 15 residues long. V was clipped by 7 bases and J by 2 bases; unmatched bases: 5. CDR3 DNA sequence: TGTGCCAGCAAGAGCGACAGGGCTGGGGCCAACGTCCTGACTTTC. As protein: CASKSDRAGANVLTF.

This clone was seen a handful of times. This chain links TRBV5-1 with TRBJ2-5; 10 bases line up with TRBD2. CDR3 length: 14 amino acids. CDR1 and CDR2 (germline): SGHRS, YFSETQ. Unmatched junction bases numbered 3, after V lost 0 bases and J lost 7 bases. The chain's CDR3 is CASSLAASGGTQYF. CDR3 DNA: TGCGCCAGCAGCTTGGCGGCTAGCGGGGGGACCCAGTACTTC. Variable domain in full (rest from reference TRBV5-1 and TRBJ2-5): KAGVTQTPRYLIKTRGQQVTLSCSPISGHRSVSWYQQTPGQGLQFLFEYFSETQRNKGNFPGRFSGRQFSNSRSEMNVSTLELGDSALYLCASSLAASGGTQYFGPGTRLLVL.

The chain recombines TRBV7-8 with TRBJ2-3; TRBD2 might be the D (7 bases). CDR1 is SGHVS, CDR2 FQNEAQ, per germline. The V end was cut by 5 bases, the J end by 7 bases, with 22 bases between. The CDR3 extends over 16 amino acids. CDR3 coding DNA: TGTGCCAGCAGCCGGGACAAGGGGGGGTGGTTGAATACGCAGTATTTT. Amino acid sequence: CASSRDKGGWLNTQYF.

The V call is TRBV7-3, the J call TRBJ2-7, with TRBD1 matching 7 bases. From germline, CDR1 is SGHTA and CDR2 FQGTGA. The CDR3 spans 15 residues. V lost 5 bases and J lost 6; bases outside the gene matches: 13. This chain's CDR3 is CASSPSGTAPREQYF. CDR3 DNA: TGTGCCAGCAGCCCCTCCGGGACAGCGCCTCGCGAGCAGTACTTC.

This clone was seen a few times. The rearrangement uses TRBV10-3 and TRBJ1-5; D perhaps matches TRBD1 (5 bases). CDR1 and CDR2 (germline): ENHRY, SYGVKD. CDR3 length: 15 amino acids. V lost 0 bases and J lost 7, with 13 bases in between. The CDR3 DNA is TGTGCCATCAGTGAGTCGATGGGGCTGGGGCAGCCCCAGCATTTT. This encodes CAISESMGLGQPQHF.

This clone was recorded a few times. This rearrangement joins TRBV11-2 to TRBJ2-7, with 10 bases identical to TRBD2. The V gene end was trimmed by 4 bases and the J gene end by 2 bases; junction bases not matched to a gene: 11. From germline, CDR1 is SGHAT and CDR2 FQNNGV. There are 17 residues in the CDR3. The CDR3 DNA is TGTGCCAGCAGCTCGCGTCCTTCCGGGACTAGCGCCTACGAGCAGTACGTC. Its translation is CASSSRPSGTSAYEQYV.

In this sample, this clone turned up a few times. V usage is TRBV30 and J usage is TRBJ2-7, with TRBD1 matching 9 bases. The CDR3 sequence is 14 residues long. The germline gives CDR1 GTSNPN, CDR2 SVGIG (reference sequence). The J segment lost 0 bases and the V segment lost 4 bases, leaving 4 bases of the junction unmatched. The CDR3 region is CAWMVGQGSYEQYF. Here the CDR3 DNA reads TGTGCCTGGATGGTGGGACAGGGCTCCTACGAGCAGTACTTC.

This clone was seen just once. This chain connects TRBV7-2 to TRBJ2-1; the D gene is possibly TRBD1 (6 bases). CDR3 length: 16 residues. Germline V CDR1 and CDR2: SGHTA, FQGNSA. Trimming cost V 1 base and J 12 bases, with 22 bases left between them. The CDR3 region has the DNA TGTGCCAGCAGCTTAGATGGGACAACCGGTAATTTGGGGCAGTTCTTC. This gives the protein CASSLDGTTGNLGQFF.

This clone was picked up many times. The rearrangement uses TRBV7-9 and TRBJ2-4; D is unresolved. The CDR3 is 14 amino acids. V was trimmed by 4 bases and J by 6 bases, leaving 13 bases between them. Germline values: CDR1 SEHNR, CDR2 FQNEAQ (reference sequence). This CDR3 reads CASSSRWAGNIQYF. The CDR3 DNA follows: TGTGCCAGCAGCTCCCGGTGGGCCGGAAACATTCAGTACTTC.